This T cell receptor beta chain was sequenced during a study of blood T cell repertoires in COVID-19. Whole-study context: Samples of COVID-19 (acute and convalescent) were obtained from the United States, Italy and Spain.

Original methodology: Cell counts per sample came from amplifying reference gene primers. Clones were read by immunoSEQ multiplex PCR, and TCRdb kept only the in-frame ones, dropping some. D and trimming were read from the DNA, whereas the V and J calls and clone size are those reported in that table. The table lists 150,000 to 200,000 clones, approximately 86% of them singletons. In its sample, this clone was seen a few times. V was shortened by 0 bases and J by 0 bases, with 8 bases between the two germline ends. The CDR3 runs 15 residues. Germline values: CDR1 KGHSH, CDR2 LQKENI. The clonotype originates from a man aged 70-80 years with acute or convalescent COVID-19. The rearrangement links TRBV18 to TRBJ1-2; TRBD1 is a possible D gene (6 bases). The sequencing input was peripheral blood. The CDR3: CASSPPDRANYGYTF. CDR3 DNA: TGTGCCAGCTCACCACCGGACAGAGCTAACTATGGCTACACCTTC.